The 24 T cell receptor beta chains listed next were all sequenced from one sample in a study of Graves' ophthalmopathy and Graves' hyperthyroidism. The TCR beta CDR3 regions underwent amplification from RNA transcripts. An initial RT-PCR round employing HTBI primers preceded a second-round multiplex PCR. TCRdb independently ran MiXCR on the multiplex PCR reads; one entry per CDR3 protein. The sample records hundreds of thousands of distinct CDR3 sequences, 35% to 50% being singletons. Sample: peripheral blood. The origin of the receptors is an adult man with Graves' ophthalmopathy.

This chain connects TRBV2 to TRBJ2-7; tentative D call: TRBD1 (5 bases). V dropped 5 bases and J dropped 2 bases, with 16 bases sitting between them. Germline assignment: CDR1 SNHLY and CDR2 FYNNEI. The CDR3 runs to 15 residues. In nucleotides, the CDR3 is TGTGCCAGCAGTTACCGTCGCAGGGCGACCTACGAGCAGTACTTC. Its protein is CASSYRRRATYEQYF.

The CDR3 protein is CASISFRTGGPGELFF. CDR3 DNA sequence: TGTGCCAGCATTTCTTTTCGGACAGGGGGCCCCGGGGAGCTGTTTTTT. The chain employs TRBV25-1 and TRBJ2-2, with 11 bases lining up with TRBD1. Unmatched junction bases numbered 10, after V lost 7 bases and J lost 6 bases. Germline V gene lookup returns CDR1 MGHDK and CDR2 SYGVNS. This CDR3 is 16 amino acids long.

The chain recombines TRBV14 with TRBJ1-1; 11 bases map to TRBD1. The V and J ends lost 4 bases and 2 bases, in that order; junction bases with no gene match: 6. Germline V gives CDR1 SGHDN, CDR2 FVKESK. This CDR3 has 16 amino acids. Written as DNA, the CDR3 is TGTGCCAGCAGCCCCCGGGACAGGGGGTACAACACTGAAGCTTTCTTT. Translation: CASSPRDRGYNTEAFF.

As concerns this clonotype: This may be a read error: a much more frequent sequence differs by one nucleotide. This likely comes from a read error, as the CDR3 has no conserved phenylalanine or tryptophan at its end. This rearrangement joins TRBV10-3 to TRBJ2-7; tentatively, D is TRBD1 (6 bases). CDR1 and CDR2 from the germline V gene are ENHRY and SYGVKD. Between the trimmed V and J ends, which lost 2 bases and 4 bases, there was a span of 15 bases. The CDR3 is 15 residues long. The CDR3 coding sequence is TGTGCCATCAGTGAGGGCCGTGGCAGGGGATACGAGCAGTACCTC. Protein product: CAISEGRGRGYEQYL.

The table lists this clonotype with many counts. The gene calls are TRBV7-2 and TRBJ2-7, with D unclear. CDR1 SGHTA and CDR2 FQGNSA come from the germline V gene. The CDR3 loop spans 14 amino acids. Trimming took off 2 bases at V and 5 bases at J, with 13 bases between the two ends. The DNA for the CDR3 is TGTGCCAGCAGCTTACTAGTCCCCATGGACGAGCAGTACTTC. Translated: CASSLLVPMDEQYF. The entire variable domain, with the rest obtained from reference TRBV7-2 and TRBJ2-7, is as follows: GAGVSQSPSNKVTEKGKDVELRCDPISGHTALYWYRQSLGQGLEFLIYFQGNSAPDKSGLPSDRFSAERTGGSVSTLTIQRTQQEDSAVYLCASSLLVPMDEQYFGPGTRLTVT.

As for this clonotype: Given a much more abundant clone one base away, this may be a read error. The CDR3 region has the DNA TGTGCCAGCAGCTGCCGGGGGGGCGGAACGAACACCATATATTTT. It translates to CASSCRGGGTNTIYF. This chain uses TRBV7-9 with TRBJ1-3; possible D gene TRBD1, 6 bases. CDR3 size: 15 residues. From germline, CDR1 is SEHNR and CDR2 FQNEAQ (reference sequence). V was clipped by 4 bases and J by 7 bases, with 17 bases between them.

The CDR3 protein is CASSTGTGMAGELFF. The CDR3 DNA reads TGTGCCAGTAGTACAGGGACAGGGATGGCCGGGGAGCTGTTTTTT. The chain is built from TRBV19 and TRBJ2-2; 9 bases are shared with TRBD1. The CDR3 totals 15 residues. Trimming cost V 4 bases and J 6 bases; bases outside gene matches: 6. Germline V gene data show CDR1 as LNHDA and CDR2 as SQIVND (reference sequence).

The chain carries TRBV12-3 or TRBV12-4 and TRBJ1-4, with D maybe TRBD1 (5 bases). Trimming left V 4 bases short and J 8 bases short, with 14 bases between. The CDR3 sequence is 14 residues long. The CDR3 reads CASSSRGGEEKLFF. The CDR3 DNA sequence: TGTGCCAGCAGTTCCCGGGGGGGAGAGGAAAAACTGTTTTTT.

This clonotype was picked up a small number of times. The chain couples TRBV15 to TRBJ1-2, with 9 bases aligning to TRBD1. From germline, CDR1 is LNHNV and CDR2 YYDKDF (reference sequence). J gave up 1 base and V 0 bases, and 15 bases lay outside the gene matches. The CDR3 extends over 20 amino acids. As DNA, the CDR3 is TGTGCCACCAGCAGAGATCTCGTTGGGGTTCGGACAGGGGTTAACTATGGCTACACCTTC. Amino acids: CATSRDLVGVRTGVNYGYTF.

J is TRBJ2-7 and V is TRBV11-1; D might be TRBD1 (6 bases). Trimming removed 2 bases from V and 5 bases from J, with 16 bases in between. The CDR3 extends over 15 amino acids. From germline, CDR1 is SGHAT and CDR2 FQDESV (reference sequence). CDR3 region: CASSLTGTMGNEQYF. Written as DNA, the CDR3 is TGTGCCAGCAGCTTAACAGGGACAATGGGTAACGAGCAGTACTTC.

This clonotype was observed a handful of times. The V and J genes are TRBV15 and TRBJ1-5; maybe TRBD1 (5 bases). V was pared by 0 bases and J by 14 bases, with 17 bases between. This CDR3 comprises 14 residues. Germline CDR1 reads LNHNV; CDR2 reads YYDKDF (reference sequence). The CDR3 coding sequence is TGTGCCACCAGCAGAGATCGGGGGGTGGGAAACGAGCATTTT. It yields the protein CATSRDRGVGNEHF.

The rearrangement joins TRBV4-2 to TRBJ2-7, with 9 positions matching TRBD2. The CDR3 runs to 15 residues. From germline, CDR1 is LGHNA and CDR2 YNFKEQ. V shed 7 bases and J 4 bases; nucleotides not matched to a gene: 11. CDR3 sequence: CASTLPGLALYEQYF. The CDR3 nucleotides read TGTGCCAGCACCCTCCCGGGACTAGCTTTATACGAGCAGTACTTC.

At least ten counts were recorded for this clonotype. V usage is TRBV10-3 and J usage is TRBJ1-5; D gene unclear. The CDR3 has 13 residues. Trimming left V 5 bases short and J 4 bases short, with 9 bases between. The germline V gene encodes CDR1 ENHRY and CDR2 SYGVKD. The CDR3 bases are TGTGCCATCAGTCTGGACGGAAATCAGCCCCAGCATTTT. It encodes CAISLDGNQPQHF.

This clonotype was seen a handful of times. The rearrangement joins TRBV7-2 to TRBJ2-7; D is uncertain. Deletions cut 5 bases from V and 2 bases from J, with 13 bases between. Germline loops: CDR1 SGHTA, CDR2 FQGNSA. The CDR3 length is 14 residues. CDR3 sequence reads: CASSPSDIPYEQYF. In nucleotides, the CDR3 is TGTGCCAGCAGCCCGTCCGACATTCCCTACGAGCAGTACTTC.

The J gene is TRBJ2-5, the V gene TRBV5-5; TRBD2 might be the D (7 bases). CDR3 length: 12 residues. Germline V gene lookup returns CDR1 SGHKS and CDR2 YYEKEE (reference sequence). V dropped 10 bases and J dropped 6 bases, with 16 bases sitting between them. CDR3 sequence (DNA): TGTGCCGGTCAAGGGGGAGGGCAGACCCAGTACTTC. Translated, it gives CAGQGGGQTQYF.

This rearrangement joins TRBV10-3 to TRBJ1-5; D perhaps matches TRBD1 (6 bases). Trimming stripped 0 bases from V and 11 bases from J, with 14 bases between. CDR1 is ENHRY and CDR2 is SYGVKD in the germline V gene. This CDR3 comprises 14 residues. CDR3 nucleotide sequence: TGTGCCATCAGTGAGTCGGGGGCCCAAGAGACCCAGCATTTT. Its protein is CAISESGAQETQHF.

The chain joins TRBV19 to TRBJ1-5; 11 bases are shared with TRBD1. This CDR3 contains 15 residues. V dropped 7 bases and J dropped 4; count of bases not matched to a gene: 6. Germline CDR1 LNHDA, CDR2 SQIVND (reference sequence). The CDR3 sequence is CASKDRGPGNQPQHF. In DNA form, the CDR3 reads TGTGCCAGTAAGGACAGGGGGCCAGGGAATCAGCCCCAGCATTTT.

This clonotype was counted at least ten times. This chain links TRBV29-1 with TRBJ1-4, with 10 bases matching TRBD1. Germline trimming cut 6 bases from V and 7 bases from J; bases unmatched to any gene: 8. Germline V CDR1 and CDR2: SQVTM, ANQGSEA. There are 14 residues in the CDR3. Here the CDR3 reads CSVRGQGNGEKLFF. Here the CDR3 DNA reads TGCAGCGTGAGGGGACAGGGGAATGGTGAAAAACTGTTTTTT.

The J gene is TRBJ2-2, the V gene TRBV25-1, with D possibly matching TRBD1 (5 bases). The CDR3 spans 13 residues. Trimming removed 8 bases at V and 2 bases at J, with 9 bases between. CDR1 is MGHDK and CDR2 is SYGVNS in the germline V gene. CDR3 in amino acids: CASQGVNTGELFF. CDR3 nucleotides: TGTGCCAGCCAAGGGGTTAACACCGGGGAGCTGTTTTTT.

V gene TRBV12-3 or TRBV12-4 combines with J gene TRBJ1-2; 8 bases are shared with TRBD1. The length of the CDR3 is 13 residues. V trimming: 7 bases; J trimming: 8 bases; junction bases outside the gene matches: 9. The CDR3 loop reads CASTETGGEGYTF. The DNA for the CDR3 is TGTGCCAGCACCGAAACAGGGGGAGAGGGCTACACCTTC.

A word on this clonotype: One end of the junction is discordant with germline, which a read error may explain. The rearrangement links TRBV12-3 or TRBV12-4 to TRBJ1-1; TRBD1 is a possible D gene (6 bases). The CDR3 length is 16 residues. The CDR3 spells CASGLAGARGRGEAFF. The CDR3 DNA reads TGTGCCAGCGGTTTAGCGGGGGCCAGAGGACGGGGTGAAGCTTTCTTT.

The V gene is TRBV6-1, the J gene TRBJ1-1; a weak D match, TRBD1 (6 bases). V shed 5 bases and J shed 3 bases, with 19 bases lying between them. This CDR3 contains 16 residues. CDR1 is MNHNS and CDR2 is SASEGT in the germline V gene. CDR3 nucleotide sequence: TGTGCCAGCAGTTACGGACAGATTGAGGGTCACACTGAAGCTTTCTTT. Translating it yields CASSYGQIEGHTEAFF.

This clonotype was observed a handful of times. The V call is TRBV7-9, the J call TRBJ1-2; D gene uncertain. V lost 5 bases and J lost 12, with 13 bases in between. This CDR3 spans 11 amino acids. The germline gives CDR1 SEHNR, CDR2 FQNEAQ (reference sequence). CDR3 sequence reads: CASSATPGNTF. In DNA, the CDR3 is TGTGCCAGCAGCGCGACGCCAGGCAACACCTTC.

The chain employs TRBV11-1 and TRBJ1-1, with D perhaps matching TRBD1 (6 bases). CDR3 length equals 14 residues. V shed 5 bases and J shed 4 bases, with 14 bases lying between them. Germline CDR1 SGHAT, CDR2 FQDESV (reference sequence). CDR3 in amino acids: CASSPAQGGTEAFF. The CDR3 nucleotides are TGTGCCAGCAGCCCCGCACAGGGAGGCACTGAAGCTTTCTTT.